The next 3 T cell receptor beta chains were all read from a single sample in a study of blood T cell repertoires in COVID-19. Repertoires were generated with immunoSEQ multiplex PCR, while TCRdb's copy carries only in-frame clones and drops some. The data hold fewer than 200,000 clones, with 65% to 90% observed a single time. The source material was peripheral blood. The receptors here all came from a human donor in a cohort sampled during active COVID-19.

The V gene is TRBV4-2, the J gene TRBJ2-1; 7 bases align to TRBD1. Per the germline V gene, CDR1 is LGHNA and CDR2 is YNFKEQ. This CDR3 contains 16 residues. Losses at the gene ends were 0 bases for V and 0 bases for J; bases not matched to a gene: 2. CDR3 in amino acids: CASSQEGGSSYNEQFF. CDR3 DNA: TGTGCCAGCAGCCAAGAAGGGGGCAGCTCCTACAATGAGCAGTTCTTC.

The CDR3 region has the DNA TGCAGCGTAAGGACAGCTGAAGCTTTCTTT. Its translation: CSVRTAEAFF. The chain joins TRBV29-1 to TRBJ1-1; D is possibly TRBD1 (6 bases). In germline, CDR1 is SQVTM, CDR2 ANQGSEA. This CDR3 contains 10 residues. Trimming took off 6 bases at V and 6 bases at J, with 8 bases between the two ends.

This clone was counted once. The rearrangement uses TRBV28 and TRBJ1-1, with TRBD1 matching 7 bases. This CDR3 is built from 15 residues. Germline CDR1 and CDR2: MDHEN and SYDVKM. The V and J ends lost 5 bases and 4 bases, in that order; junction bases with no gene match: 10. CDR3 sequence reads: CASSPQLGQATEAFF. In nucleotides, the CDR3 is TGTGCCAGCAGTCCACAACTCGGACAGGCCACTGAAGCTTTCTTT.